Listed here are 10 T cell receptor beta chains from one sample, sequenced in a study of technical replicates of blood from a few donors. Repertoires were generated with immunoSEQ multiplex PCR, while TCRdb's copy carries only in-frame clones and drops some. The data hold around 90,000 clones, with around 94% observed a single time. Material for sequencing was T cells isolated from PBMCs. Receptors originate from a human donor in good health.

The chain links TRBV27 to TRBJ2-3, with 9 positions matching TRBD2. The length of the CDR3 is 14 residues. V lost 5 bases and J lost 1; bases outside the gene matches: 1. Germline values: CDR1 MNHEY, CDR2 SMNVEV (reference sequence). The CDR3 spells CASSRTSGTDTQYF. CDR3 nucleotide sequence: TGTGCCAGCAGTAGGACTAGCGGCACAGATACGCAGTATTTT.

The chain combines TRBV6-5 with TRBJ1-5, with a tentative D call TRBD1 (5 bases). Germline assignment: CDR1 MNHEY and CDR2 SVGAGI. V was cut by 2 bases and J by 1 base, with 12 bases left in between. The CDR3 runs to 16 residues. Here the CDR3 DNA reads TGTGCCAGCAGTTACAGGGGCGAGTTAAGCAATCAGCCCCAGCATTTT. It yields the protein CASSYRGELSNQPQHF.

The chain couples TRBV7-9 to TRBJ2-7; 9 positions match TRBD1. Germline V gene lookup returns CDR1 SEHNR and CDR2 FQNEAQ (reference sequence). The CDR3 runs 17 residues. J was trimmed by 2 bases and V by 3 bases; bases with no gene match: 11. The CDR3 nucleotides are TGTGCCAGCAGCTTTGGCTCGGGACAGGGAAGCCCCTACGAGCAGTACTTC. Translating gives CASSFGSGQGSPYEQYF. The full variable domain, in which reference TRBV7-9 and TRBJ2-7 provide the parts outside the CDR3, is DTGVSQNPRHKITKRGQNVTFRCDPISEHNRLYWYRQTLGQGPEFLTYFQNEAQLEKSRLLSDRFSAERPKGSFSTLEIQRTEQGDSAMYLCASSFGSGQGSPYEQYFGPGTRLTVT.

The chain links TRBV9 to TRBJ2-3, with D possibly TRBD2 on 6 matching bases. CDR1 is SGDLS, CDR2 YYNGEE, per germline. The CDR3 is 15 amino acids. V lost 0 bases, J lost 3 bases, and 11 bases lay in between. The CDR3 coding sequence is TGTGCCAGCAGCGTAGAGGGCGGGAATACAGATACGCAGTATTTT. Residues: CASSVEGGNTDTQYF.

The chain recombines TRBV27 with TRBJ2-1, with TRBD1 matching over 7 bases. The CDR3 spans 13 residues. J was trimmed by 15 bases and V by 0 bases; bases with no gene match: 8. Germline-derived CDR1 and CDR2 are MNHEY and SMNVEV (reference sequence). The CDR3 sequence is CASSLSRDRQPFF. CDR3 nucleotide sequence: TGTGCCAGCAGTTTATCACGGGACAGACAACCGTTCTTC.

The V and J genes are TRBV27 and TRBJ2-1, with a weak D call TRBD2 (6 bases). V lost 6 bases and J 3 bases, leaving 27 bases between the germline ends. The germline V gene encodes CDR1 MNHEY and CDR2 SMNVEV (reference sequence). The CDR3 length is 19 residues. The CDR3: CASRVNPVQSGYIYNEQFF. The CDR3 DNA is TGTGCCAGCAGGGTAAATCCCGTACAAAGCGGGTATATCTACAATGAGCAGTTCTTC.

CDR3 in DNA: TGCGCCAGCAGCCAAGACTTCAGCGGGTATACCCTGGAGACCCAGTACTTC. This gives the protein CASSQDFSGYTLETQYF. The rearrangement uses TRBV4-1 and TRBJ2-5, with a tentative D call TRBD2 (6 bases). Per germline, CDR1 MGHRA and CDR2 YSYEKL. Trimming took 0 bases from V and 5 from J, leaving 19 bases between them. There are 17 residues in the CDR3.

The chain carries TRBV4-1 and TRBJ2-7, with D perhaps TRBD2 (5 bases). Germline V lookup: CDR1 MGHRA, CDR2 YSYEKL. V dropped 4 bases and J dropped 4 bases, with 11 bases sitting between them. The CDR3 loop spans 13 amino acids. This CDR3 reads CASSLRESYEQYF. The CDR3 DNA is TGCGCCAGCAGCCTTCGGGAAAGTTACGAGCAGTACTTC.

This clone was counted once. V gene TRBV29-1 combines with J gene TRBJ2-2; tentatively, D is TRBD2 (5 bases). Trimming cost V 6 bases and J 2 bases, with 7 bases left between them. Germline V CDR1 and CDR2: SQVTM, ANQGSEA. The CDR3 loop spans 12 amino acids. The CDR3: CSVRDNTGELFF. In DNA form, the CDR3 reads TGCAGCGTCCGGGATAACACCGGGGAGCTGTTTTTT.

V and J are TRBV5-4 and TRBJ1-3; D not certain. Germline values: CDR1 SGHNT, CDR2 YYREEE (reference sequence). Trimming removed 0 bases at V and 0 bases at J, with 7 bases between. This CDR3 is 15 amino acids long. CDR3 nucleotide sequence: TGTGCCAGCAGCTTGGCCCCCAGCTCTGGAAACACCATATATTTT. It translates to CASSLAPSSGNTIYF. The full variable domain, with the rest looked up from reference TRBV5-4 and TRBJ1-3, is ETGVTQSPTHLIKTRGQQVTLRCSSQSGHNTVSWYQQALGQGPQFIFQYYREEENGRGNFPPRFSGLQFPNYSSELNVNALELDDSALYLCASSLAPSSGNTIYFGEGSWLTVV.